The clone carrying this TCR beta chain has a handful of counts. Its antigen is undetermined. The data derive from a study of blood T cells in healthy people across ages. Findings and limits, study-wide: The recorded TCR beta diversity per million T cells decreased in a roughly linear manner with age. Donors of long life had a larger count of naive CD4+ cells and greater diversity than aged donors.

The CDR3 loop spans 14 amino acids. Germline V lookup: CDR1 DFQATT, CDR2 SNEGSKA (reference sequence). Trimming cost V 6 bases and J 7 bases, with 20 bases left between them. For the second PCR, which ran for about 6 to 11 cycles, a sample-barcoded 5' primer and a J-beta primer mix were used. Researchers report that a template-switch adaptor with 12 random nucleotides tagged each cDNA molecule. In TCRdb, the 5' RACE reads were re-called with MiXCR into one record per CDR3 protein. The sample holds under 800,000 distinct CDR3 sequences, 43% seen once. About 9.6 milliliters of peripheral blood were drawn from each donor into EDTA-treated tubes.

The TCR comes from a woman between 55 and 75 years old in good health. The chain is built from TRBV20-1 and TRBJ2-3, with a possible D match to TRBD1 (6 bases). The sequenced sample consisted of blood. This CDR3 reads CSAGDIGAVHTQYF. CDR3 coding DNA: TGCAGTGCGGGGGACATAGGGGCAGTCCATACGCAGTATTTT.